The 14 T cell receptor beta chains presented below share a single source sample, sequenced in a study of shared clonotypes between healthy human individuals. As defined, naive CD8 cells were CD45RO-negative and positively selected for CCR7, with terminally differentiated effector memory CD45RA+ cells excluded. Data came from immunoSEQ multiplex PCR; TCRdb stores just in-frame clones and leaves some out. The sample has about 2.2 million clones, more than 85% seen once. Sequenced sample: naive CD8+ T cells from PBMCs. Receptors were obtained from a man between 18 and 29 years old in good health. Some clones in this sample may be carry-over from other donors' samples.

The CDR3: CASSLFEQYF. CDR3 DNA: TGTGCCAGCAGCTTGTTTGAGCAGTACTTC. The J gene is TRBJ2-7, the V gene TRBV5-8; D uncertain. The V gene lost 1 base and the J gene lost 7 bases, with 3 bases spanning the gap. CDR1 SGHTS and CDR2 YDEGEE come from the germline V gene. The CDR3 length is 10 residues. Together with reference TRBV5-8 and TRBJ2-7, the CDR3 gives the full variable domain: EAGVTQSPTHLIKTRGQQATLRCSPISGHTSVYWYQQALGLGLQFLLWYDEGEERNRGNFPPRFSGRQFPNYSSELNVNALELEDSALYLCASSLFEQYFGPGTRLTVT.

This clone was counted once. The V gene is TRBV29-1, the J gene TRBJ2-7, with 7 bases lining up with TRBD1. Germline CDR1 is SQVTM and CDR2 is ANQGSEA. The CDR3 length is 14 residues. The trim removed 1 base at V and 0 bases at J, leaving 3 bases unmatched. The CDR3 reads CSVEAQGVSYEQYF. The CDR3 nucleotides are TGCAGCGTTGAAGCCCAGGGGGTCTCCTACGAGCAGTACTTC.

This rearrangement joins TRBV7-2 to TRBJ2-1; D tentatively fits TRBD1 or TRBD2 (5 bases each). The V gene's germline CDR1 is SGHTA and CDR2 FQGNSA. The CDR3 loop spans 12 amino acids. Trimming shortened V by 6 bases and J by 7 bases, and 10 bases separated the two germline ends. The CDR3 loop is CASSWGRNEQFF. The CDR3 nucleotides are TGTGCCAGCAGTTGGGGACGGAATGAGCAGTTCTTC.

This clone was counted once. V gene TRBV19 combines with J gene TRBJ1-2, with D hard to call. Trimming took 5 bases from V and 3 from J, leaving 13 bases between them. This CDR3 has 14 amino acids. Germline assignment: CDR1 LNHDA and CDR2 SQIVND (reference sequence). The CDR3 region has the DNA TGTGCCAGTAGTCTCCCTGGAGATTACTATGGCTACACCTTC. It specifies CASSLPGDYYGYTF.

The J gene is TRBJ2-3, the V gene TRBV4-3; 7 bases align to TRBD2. V trimming: 1 base; J trimming: 3 bases; junction bases outside the gene matches: 4. This CDR3 region has 15 residues. Germline lookup yields CDR1 LGHNA and CDR2 YSLEER. In DNA form, the CDR3 reads TGCGCCAGCAGCCAAGCGGTGCGGGGGACAGATACGCAGTATTTT. It encodes CASSQAVRGTDTQYF.

This chain uses TRBV6-1 with TRBJ2-7, with 9 positions matching TRBD1. CDR3 length equals 15 residues. V was clipped by 6 bases and J by 2 bases; unmatched bases: 8. Germline-derived CDR1 and CDR2 are MNHNS and SASEGT. Written as DNA, the CDR3 is TGTGCCAGCAGGGAAAGGACAGGGGTTGCCTACGAGCAGTACTTC. Translated: CASRERTGVAYEQYF.

A note on this clone: The identical CDR3 is also encoded by other nucleotide sequences in the sample. The rearrangement joins TRBV9 to TRBJ2-1; D is possibly TRBD2 (6 bases). V gave up 3 bases and J gave up 8 bases, with 15 bases separating them. Germline values: CDR1 SGDLS, CDR2 YYNGEE. The CDR3 length is 14 residues. CDR3 nucleotide sequence: TGTGCCAGCAGCGCCTCCGGGAGACCGGATGAGCAGTTCTTC. Translated, it gives CASSASGRPDEQFF.

This sequence joins TRBV28 and TRBJ1-1; D unclear. The CDR3 is 14 residues long. The V end lost 7 bases, the J end lost 4 bases, and 16 bases lay between the germline ends. The germline gives CDR1 MDHEN, CDR2 SYDVKM. The CDR3 spells CASIRVWGTTEAFF. The DNA for the CDR3 is TGTGCCAGCATCCGGGTTTGGGGTACCACTGAAGCTTTCTTT.

The V and J genes are TRBV9 and TRBJ2-7; D gene uncertain. The germline V gene has CDR1 SGDLS and CDR2 YYNGEE. This CDR3 comprises 13 residues. V gave up 4 bases and J gave up 3 bases, with 11 bases separating them. Here the CDR3 DNA reads TGTGCCAGCAGCCCAAGGCCACACTACGAGCAGTACTTC. This gives the protein CASSPRPHYEQYF.

CDR3 residues: CASSEGLASTNEQFF. CDR3 sequence (DNA): TGTGCCAGCAGTGAGGGGCTAGCAAGCACCAATGAGCAGTTCTTC. The rearrangement uses TRBV6-1 and TRBJ2-1; possibly TRBD1 or TRBD2 for D (5 bases each). There are 15 residues in the CDR3. Germline lookup yields CDR1 MNHNS and CDR2 SASEGT. V was cut by 3 bases and J by 6 bases, with 15 bases left in between.

As for this clone: Additional DNA sequences in this sample encode the identical CDR3. The V and J genes are TRBV9 and TRBJ1-4, with 7 positions matching TRBD1. The CDR3 contains 14 residues. From germline, CDR1 is SGDLS and CDR2 YYNGEE. The trim removed 3 bases at V and 1 base at J, leaving 0 bases unmatched. The CDR3 loop reads CASSGQGTNEKLFF. The CDR3 nucleotides are TGTGCCAGCAGCGGACAGGGAACTAATGAAAAACTGTTTTTT.

The chain uses TRBV27 and TRBJ1-1; 10 bases map to TRBD1. The CDR3 runs 14 residues. In germline, CDR1 is MNHEY, CDR2 SMNVEV (reference sequence). Losses at the gene ends were 4 bases for V and 6 bases for J; bases not matched to a gene: 5. CDR3 sequence: CASSWTGGDAEAFF. The CDR3 DNA follows: TGTGCCAGCAGTTGGACAGGGGGAGACGCTGAAGCTTTCTTT.

This clone came up a few times. The J gene is TRBJ1-1, the V gene TRBV28; a weak D match, TRBD1 (6 bases). Trimming shortened V by 2 bases and J by 4 bases, and 14 bases separated the two germline ends. Germline CDR1 MDHEN, CDR2 SYDVKM. The CDR3 length is 15 residues. The CDR3: CASSLVGARGTEAFF. The DNA for the CDR3 is TGTGCCAGCAGTTTAGTGGGGGCGCGGGGCACTGAAGCTTTCTTT.

This clone is a singleton in its sample. The genes are TRBV7-6 and TRBJ2-7; TRBD1 or TRBD2 may be the D gene (5 bases each). Trimming removed 1 base at V and 3 bases at J, with 10 bases between. Germline V gene sequence: CDR1 SGHVS, CDR2 FNYEAQ. The CDR3 runs to 14 residues. The CDR3 DNA is TGTGCCAGCAGCTTAGGGGGGAAAGGCTACGAGCAGTACTTC. This sequence encodes CASSLGGKGYEQYF.